This note documents a single TCR beta chain sequence. The antigen this receptor binds is unknown. Base qualities are not at hand, and no much larger clone is one base apart. The immunoSEQ Assay, a bias-controlled multiplex PCR, was used to amplify TCRbeta CDR3 regions from genomic DNA. Concerning the study's data processing: The number of nucleated cells in each sample was estimated by amplification of reference gene primers within the assay. To quantify the absolute abundance of each unique TCRbeta CDR3 rearrangement, sequence reads were collapsed and filtered. For each sample, productive Simpson clonality was calculated as the square root of Simpson's diversity index over productive rearrangements. The table was pulled from immuneACCESS by TCRdb, which kept in-frame rearrangements only. Such tables lose some clones; where checked, under half of the loss comes from unresolved V genes, and the rest has no known cause. V, J and clone size were drawn from that table, and D and trimming were deduced from the DNA. The sample table records around 200,000 clones; around 80% of these occur just once. Of the sample, 6% to 8.5% falls within the top ten clones.

The data stem from a study of blood T cell repertoires in COVID-19 (dated by TCRdb to 2020 to 2021). About the full investigation: Samples from collaborators originated in the United States, Italy and Spain and spanned both the acute and convalescent phases of COVID-19. The material from the prospective study consisted of cDNA or gDNA derived from T cells, B-cell-depleted T cells, or PBMCs. The dataset comprised deeply sampled blood TCRbeta repertoires from subjects exposed to, actively infected with, or recovered from COVID-19. A freely available public database, intended as a resource for researchers studying the immune response to SARS-CoV-2, is where the repertoires were released. Samples were obtained from the ongoing ImmuneRACE study (first 160 participants) and from 1,254 subjects provided by 6 global collaborators. Sample metadata almost always included a de-identified subject ID, COVID-19 status, age in years and sex. Where HLA class I and class II types were available, the types were taken from metadata supplied by the sample provider, not from assay-based typing.

Each collaborating institution followed its own protocols to collect whole blood in K2EDTA tubes. Collaborator samples were shipped for TCRbeta analysis as frozen whole blood, isolated PBMCs, or DNA extracted from either sample type. The CDR3 has 15 amino acids, counting the end cysteine and phenylalanine. Solely the CDR3 DNA is kept, with 45 bases framed from the first base. Unmatched junction bases come to 8, with V trimmed by 3 bases and J by 7 bases. Taken from the germline V gene, the CDR1 and CDR2 loops are MDHEN and SYDVKM. Paper-wide results and their limitations: The amount of clinical and demographic metadata varied by source and participant and was provided uncurated.

The sequencing input was peripheral blood. The TCR was taken from a human donor in a cohort sampled during active COVID-19. Recombination linked TRBV28 to TRBJ2-1, and 8 bases in between align with TRBD1. The CDR3 region has the sequence CASSLWAGGGNEQFF. The bases read TGTGCCAGCAGTTTGTGGGCAGGGGGCGGGAATGAGCAGTTCTTC.